Presented here are 6 T cell receptor beta chains from one specimen sequenced in a study of early T cells in non-severe SARS-CoV-2 infection. TCRdb re-called the 5' RACE reads through MiXCR, storing one row per CDR3 protein. The sample records 74,000 or so distinct CDR3 sequences, roughly 11% being singletons. Sequencing was done on a sample of whole blood. The receptors shown here come from an adult who was a healthcare worker with PCR-confirmed SARS-CoV-2 infection or an uninfected control (not recorded which).

This clonotype was counted ten times or more. This rearrangement joins TRBV12-3 or TRBV12-4 to TRBJ2-1, with TRBD2 matching 9 bases. V lost 4 bases to trimming and J lost 3 bases; unmatched junction nucleotides: 7. The CDR3 sequence is 16 residues long. CDR3 sequence reads: CASSSHERGDYNEQFF. The CDR3, as DNA: TGTGCCAGCAGTTCCCACGAGCGGGGGGACTACAATGAGCAGTTCTTC.

The chain carries TRBV6-2 or TRBV6-3 and TRBJ2-1, with 7 bases fitting TRBD2. CDR1 is MNHEY and CDR2 is SVGEGT in the germline V gene. CDR3 size: 14 residues. Trimming removed 4 bases from V and 4 bases from J; junction bases left unmatched: 4. CDR3 bases: TGTGCCAGCAGTTCCGGGACTACGTACAATGAGCAGTTCTTC. It yields the protein CASSSGTTYNEQFF.

This clonotype appeared many times. The rearrangement links TRBV20-1 to TRBJ2-5; 14 bases are a match to TRBD2. Germline lookup yields CDR1 DFQATT and CDR2 SNEGSKA (reference sequence). CDR3 length: 19 residues. V lost 2 bases and J lost 0; bases outside the gene matches: 11. The CDR3, as DNA: TGCAGTGCTAGACCCCCCCGGACTAGCGGGAGGAAATACCAAGAGACCCAGTACTTC. It is translated as CSARPPRTSGRKYQETQYF.

The chain couples TRBV3-1 to TRBJ1-2, with D possibly being TRBD1 (5 bases). V lost 5 bases, J lost 0 bases, and 13 bases lay in between. CDR3 length: 15 residues. In germline, CDR1 is LGHDT, CDR2 YNNKEL (reference sequence). The CDR3 sequence: CASSKRQQPNYGYTF. The CDR3 nucleotides read TGTGCCAGCAGCAAACGACAGCAACCTAACTATGGCTACACCTTC.

This clonotype was seen a few times. The chain links TRBV24-1 to TRBJ2-5; TRBD1 might be the D (5 bases). Germline values: CDR1 KGHDR, CDR2 SFDVKD. The CDR3 covers 15 residues. V was trimmed by 3 bases and J by 0 bases, leaving 10 bases between them. CDR3 residues: CATSDGGHDQETQYF. The CDR3 DNA reads as TGTGCCACCAGTGATGGCGGACACGACCAAGAGACCCAGTACTTC.

This clonotype occurred many times. The J gene is TRBJ2-1, the V gene TRBV3-1; 13 nucleotides align to TRBD2. Trimming cost V 0 bases and J 10 bases; bases outside gene matches: 6. The germline V gene has CDR1 LGHDT and CDR2 YNNKEL (reference sequence). The CDR3 consists of 16 residues. The CDR3 region has the DNA TGTGCCAGCAGCCAAGATAGGACTAGCGGGGGAAAAGAGCAGTTCTTC. Translation: CASSQDRTSGGKEQFF.